Listed here are 20 T cell receptor beta chains from one sample, sequenced in a study of CD8+CD57+ T cells in acquired aplastic anemia. The authors sequenced patients whose flow cytometry had shown CD8+CD57+ cell expansion. CDR3 and TCR beta VDJ profiling relied on a genomic DNA template. Using its own MiXCR run on the reads, TCRdb lists one record per CDR3 protein. Here the sample spans roughly 180,000 distinct CDR3 sequences, 45% to 60% being singletons. Material: sorted CD4+, CD8+, or CD8+CD57+ T cells (not recorded which) from PBMCs. The receptors come from a human donor with aplastic anemia.

V gene TRBV7-9 combines with J gene TRBJ1-4, with D perhaps TRBD1 (6 bases). The CDR3 is 15 amino acids. Germline CDR1 reads SEHNR; CDR2 reads FQNEAQ (reference sequence). Trimming took 5 bases from V and 4 from J, leaving 14 bases between them. Written as DNA, the CDR3 is TGTGCCAGCAGCATCAGACAGGAACGTAATGAAAAACTGTTTTTT. Amino acid sequence: CASSIRQERNEKLFF.

With respect to this clonotype: At one end, the junction sequence differs from germline, possibly due to a read error. V is TRBV24-1 and J is TRBJ1-5; 7 nucleotides align to TRBD1. The CDR3 length is 16 residues. Germline assignment: CDR1 KGHDR and CDR2 SFDVKD. The CDR3: CATSDRTGIGNQSQHF. CDR3 coding DNA: TGTGCCACCAGTGACCGGACAGGCATAGGCAATCAGTCCCAGCATTTT.

This clonotype was observed at least ten times. The chain employs TRBV19 and TRBJ2-5, with a possible D match to TRBD2 (6 bases). CDR1 LNHDA and CDR2 SQIVND come from the germline V gene (reference sequence). V lost 6 bases and J lost 1, with 18 bases in between. The CDR3 is 16 residues long. DNA of the CDR3: TGTGCCAGTAGAAGGTCAATAGCGGTGACCCAAGAGACCCAGTACTTC. It is translated as CASRRSIAVTQETQYF.

This clonotype was seen many times. The rearrangement uses TRBV2 and TRBJ1-6; unclear D gene. Looked up from germline, CDR1 is SNHLY and CDR2 is FYNNEI. V gave up 6 bases and J gave up 0 bases, with 9 bases separating them. This CDR3 is 15 amino acids long. The CDR3 DNA reads TGTGCCAGCAGGGTTCAGAGCTCCTATAATTCACCCCTCCACTTT. Amino acids: CASRVQSSYNSPLHF.

This clonotype has a single count. The chain carries TRBV27 and TRBJ2-7; 10 bases agree with TRBD2. Unmatched junction bases numbered 19, after V lost 5 bases and J lost 6 bases. There are 18 residues in the CDR3. Germline values: CDR1 MNHEY, CDR2 SMNVEV (reference sequence). The CDR3 reads CASSPRSSGSLFLGEQYF. CDR3 coding DNA: TGTGCCAGCAGTCCCCGGTCTAGCGGGAGTCTCTTTTTGGGCGAGCAGTACTTC.

This clonotype was observed a handful of times. V is TRBV30 and J is TRBJ1-1, with D possibly TRBD1 on 5 matching bases. This CDR3 comprises 13 residues. V lost 4 bases and J 1 base, leaving 10 bases between the germline ends. Germline-derived CDR1 and CDR2 are GTSNPN and SVGIG (reference sequence). CDR3 in DNA: TGTGCCTGGACTCTGACAGAGAACACTGAAGCTTTCTTT. Its translation is CAWTLTENTEAFF.

This clonotype was counted ten times or more. The chain combines TRBV11-2 with TRBJ2-5; D tentatively reads TRBD1 or TRBD2 (5 bases each). Germline values: CDR1 SGHAT, CDR2 FQNNGV. Deletions cut 5 bases from V and 5 bases from J, with 15 bases between. The CDR3 is 14 amino acids. The CDR3 spells CASSLNSGRETQYF. As DNA, the CDR3 is TGTGCCAGCAGCCTGAACTCGGGGCGGGAGACCCAGTACTTC.

Details on this clonotype: This may be a read error, as it is one base from a much larger clone. The chain has TRBV4-1 and TRBJ2-1, with 9 nucleotides matching TRBD1. Germline V CDR1 and CDR2: MGHRA, YSYEKL. J was trimmed by 4 bases and V by 7 bases; bases with no gene match: 11. CDR3 length equals 16 residues. CDR3 sequence (DNA): TGCGCCAGCAACCCCTCATGGGACAGGGTGTACAATGAGCAGTTCTTC. Its protein is CASNPSWDRVYNEQFF.

The chain employs TRBV4-2 and TRBJ2-3; 7 bases are a match to TRBD2. Germline V gene data show CDR1 as LGHNA and CDR2 as YNFKEQ. The CDR3 runs to 15 residues. V shed 4 bases, J shed 3 bases, and the junction held 7 bases outside the gene matches. The CDR3 DNA reads TGTGCCAGCAGCCCCAGCGGGGCAAGGACAGATACGCAGTATTTT. It translates to CASSPSGARTDTQYF.

This clonotype was observed once. A read error may explain this, as a much larger clone is one base away. V is TRBV14 and J is TRBJ2-2; TRBD1 agrees at 9 bases. J gave up 6 bases and V 8 bases, and 7 bases lay outside the gene matches. From germline, CDR1 is SGHDN and CDR2 FVKESK. This CDR3 comprises 14 residues. The CDR3 reads CASGLRQGAGELFF. In nucleotides, the CDR3 is TGTGCCAGCGGCCTTCGACAGGGGGCCGGGGAGCTGTTTTTT. The full variable domain, with the rest looked up from reference TRBV14 and TRBJ2-2, is EAGVTQFPSHSVIEKGQTVTLRCDPISGHDNLYWYRRVMGKEIKFLLHFVKESKQDESGMPNNRFLAERTGGTYSTLKVQPAELEDSGVYFCASGLRQGAGELFFGEGSRLTVL.

On this clonotype: An end of the junction differs from the germline gene, which may be a read error. V is TRBV19 and J is TRBJ2-2; 9 bases are a match to TRBD1. Looked up from germline, CDR1 is LNHDA and CDR2 is SQIVND (reference sequence). The CDR3 is 10 residues long. The CDR3, as DNA: TGTGCCAGCGCGACAGGGGGGCTGTTTTTT. Translating gives CASATGGLFF.

This chain uses TRBV20-1 with TRBJ1-2, with no clear D. V was trimmed by 3 bases and J by 4 bases, leaving 3 bases between them. The CDR3 has 10 amino acids. Germline values: CDR1 DFQATT, CDR2 SNEGSKA (reference sequence). The CDR3: CSASFYGYTF. DNA of the CDR3: TGCAGTGCTAGCTTCTATGGCTACACCTTC.

This chain uses TRBV10-3 with TRBJ1-1; possibly TRBD1 for D (5 bases). Per germline, CDR1 ENHRY and CDR2 SYGVKD. The CDR3 extends over 13 amino acids. V was cut by 6 bases and J by 4 bases, with 12 bases left in between. CDR3 DNA: TGTGCCATCAGCTCGACAGTCAGCACTGAAGCTTTCTTT. It translates to CAISSTVSTEAFF.

The V call is TRBV5-8, the J call TRBJ2-5; tentatively, D is TRBD2 (5 bases). CDR3 size: 12 residues. Trimming shortened V by 0 bases and J by 9 bases, and 9 bases separated the two germline ends. Germline V lookup: CDR1 SGHTS, CDR2 YDEGEE. CDR3 DNA: TGTGCCAGCAGCTTGGATCTGGAGGCCCAGTACTTC. It codes for CASSLDLEAQYF.

J is TRBJ1-2 and V is TRBV10-3; D is unclear. The CDR3 consists of 14 residues. V lost 0 bases, J lost 3 bases, and 8 bases lay in between. The V gene's germline CDR1 is ENHRY and CDR2 SYGVKD. CDR3 nucleotide sequence: TGTGCCATCAGTGAGTCGCGGACGGACTATGGCTACACCTTC. Translating gives CAISESRTDYGYTF.

The V gene is TRBV24-1, the J gene TRBJ1-6; 7 nucleotides match TRBD1. The CDR3 contains 14 residues. The V gene's germline CDR1 is KGHDR and CDR2 SFDVKD. With V trimmed by 5 bases and J by 7 bases, 4 bases remained unmatched. CDR3 coding DNA: TGTGCCACCAGTGGGACAGGCCAGAATTCACCCCTCCACTTT. Encoded protein: CATSGTGQNSPLHF.

V and J are TRBV20-1 and TRBJ2-7; 7 bases align to TRBD1. The CDR3 has 11 residues. V dropped 3 bases and J dropped 6; count of bases not matched to a gene: 2. Germline CDR1 is DFQATT and CDR2 is SNEGSKA (reference sequence). The DNA for the CDR3 is TGCAGTGCTAGGGGACAGTTCGAGCAGTACTTC. Residues: CSARGQFEQYF.

Points on this clonotype: A much more abundant neighbour one base away suggests this may be a read error. The chain recombines TRBV5-1 with TRBJ2-5, with D maybe TRBD2 (6 bases). Germline assignment: CDR1 SGHRS and CDR2 YFSETQ. The CDR3 loop spans 15 amino acids. CDR3 loop: CASGLEGYGRETQYF. CDR3 DNA sequence: TGCGCCAGCGGCTTGGAGGGTTATGGTCGGGAGACCCAGTACTTC.

This clonotype was found many times. This chain uses TRBV6-1 with TRBJ1-4, with a weak D call TRBD1 (5 bases). There are 14 residues in the CDR3. V was cut by 6 bases and J by 4 bases, with 12 bases left in between. Per germline, CDR1 MNHNS and CDR2 SASEGT. Written as DNA, the CDR3 is TGTGCCAGCAGCCCAGACAGCGGTAATGAAAAACTGTTTTTT. This translates into CASSPDSGNEKLFF.

This clonotype was recorded a few times. The V and J genes are TRBV10-3 and TRBJ1-5; D is undetermined. CDR3 length: 15 amino acids. Germline values: CDR1 ENHRY, CDR2 SYGVKD. The ends were cut back, 0 bases at V and 3 bases at J, with 9 bases in the middle. CDR3: CAISESIDLNQPQHF. The CDR3 DNA is TGTGCCATCAGTGAGTCAATCGACCTCAATCAGCCCCAGCATTTT.